These T cell receptor beta chains were read from a single sample in a study of OX40 agonist ivuxolimab in advanced cancers. Produced via immunoSEQ multiplex PCR; TCRdb's table is partial and in-frame only. This sample yields fewer than 85,000 clones, of which 85% to 90% are seen a single time; 0.8% to 1% belongs to the top ten. Material: CD4+ or CD8+ T cells sorted from blood, obtained in a trial of the OX40 agonist ivuxolimab. Source of these receptors: an adult with an advanced solid tumor such as melanoma, head and neck, liver or kidney cancer. Each CDR3 is given without its conserved first and last residue.

>TRBJ2-2|TRBV27
ASRRPGPNTGELF
>TRBJ2-4|TRBV6-1
ASSEAAAGIQY
>TRBJ2-3|TRBV25-1
ASSAGLYTQY
>TRBJ2-2|TRBV5-4
ASSSSLVTGELF
>TRBJ1-1|TRBV4-2
ASSRPTRGMNTEAF
>TRBJ2-3|TRBV7-8
ASSLAPTSGSTDTQY
>TRBJ1-2|TRBV5-6
ASSLRRTVYGYT
>TRBJ2-3|TRBV4-1
ASSQDRGGSSTDTQY
>TRBJ1-1|TRBV19
ASTYREANTEAF
>TRBJ1-2|TRBV21-1
ASSKGGRT
>TRBJ2-1|TRBV11-2
ASSLEQGSYNEQF